The source of this T cell receptor (beta chain) is a study of blood T cells in healthy people across ages. The CDR3 is 14 residues long. Trimming pared 4 bases from V and 6 bases from J, leaving 15 bases between. Germline V gene data show CDR1 as MGHDK and CDR2 as SYGVNS. Primed by a sample-barcoded 5' primer and a J-beta primer mix, a second PCR proceeded for 7 to 11 cycles. TCRdb re-analysed the 5' RACE reads in MiXCR, keeping a single row per CDR3 protein. The table has some 1,000,000 distinct CDR3 sequences, about 25% seen once. A minimum of 6 million PBMCs was isolated per sample. These records were also assigned to another study, of T cells of mothers and their children.

The material sequenced was blood. This clonotype was sampled from a girl aged 2 to 9 in good health. V and J are TRBV25-1 and TRBJ1-2, with a tentative D call TRBD1 (6 bases). The CDR3: CASSVQAGVHGYTF. The CDR3 region has the DNA TGTGCCAGCAGTGTCCAGGCAGGGGTGCATGGCTACACCTTC.